The source of this TCR beta chain is a study of regulatory and conventional T cells in RAG deficiency (TCRdb year 2017). General notes on the study: High-throughput TCR beta sequencing was used to compare the diversity and composition of the Treg, conventional CD4+ and CD8+ T cell repertoires of RAG-deficient patients with those of healthy controls. Study-wide findings and limitations: Rather than being bona fide Treg cells, the sorted CD25-high CD127-low cells in Omenn syndrome patients may represent peripherally activated cells. Shorter CDR3 lengths were found in all patient T-cell subsets, and >80% Treg-Tconv repertoire overlap at nucleotide and amino acid level was observed in Omenn syndrome patients. RAG-deficient patients showed markedly lower Shannon entropy and higher Simpson indices than control T-cell subpopulations. Some T-cell subset analyses were not performed for some subjects. Compared with controls, Omenn syndrome and CID/AS patients had about 91-fold fewer unique TCR beta sequences in Treg cells, whereas the reduction in the other subsets was around 9.4-fold.

Before genomic DNA extraction, conventional CD4+ T cells were isolated from blood as CD25-low CD127-high cells. Roughly eight healthy control donors served as the comparison group for repertoire analyses. Turning to this clone: Its antigen is currently not known. Base qualities are missing; no much larger clone stands one base away.

After removal of 2 bases from V and 7 bases from J, the junction retains 5 bases not matched to a gene. As encoded in the germline V gene (reference sequence), CDR1 is SGHNT while CDR2 is YYREEE. From the cysteine through the phenylalanine, the CDR3 covers 14 amino acids. The retained sequence is limited to the CDR3, 42 bases, with the frame set at the first base. Library prep was done by the immunoSEQ multiplex PCR assay. Rearranged TCR beta chain products were amplified from genomic DNA of sorted T-cell subsets and sequenced. Processing in the source paper ran as follows. Repertoire diversity of productive TCR beta rearrangements was quantified using Shannon entropy and Simpson indices. Clonal expansion was assessed using the summed frequency of the 100 most abundant productive TCR beta clonotypes among total reads. The TRB repertoires were scored with a self-reactivity index built on which amino acids appear at CDR3beta positions 6 and 7. Two-way ANOVA was used for repertoire analyses, while Student t or Mann-Whitney tests were used for flow cytometric analyses. TCRdb limited this immuneACCESS table to in-frame rearrangements with V and J called. A share of clones is missing; checked studies link under half to unresolved V genes, and the rest is unexplained. That table is the source of V, J and clone size, and D and trimming were worked out from the DNA. The table for this sample lists just over 30,000 clones; about 96% of them were counted only once. About 0.35% of the sample goes to the ten largest clones.

These records were also assigned to another study, of regulatory T cells. The second study reports: The multiplex PCR used 52 forward TRBV primers and 13 reverse TRBJ primers, with assay-based and computational corrections for amplification bias. Repertoires from patients had restricted unique TRB V-J pairs and skewed V and J gene usage, with the strongest effect in regulatory T cells. Between CD3G-deficient patients and healthy controls, the study compared T-cell receptor beta repertoires in sorted regulatory T cells, conventional CD4+ T cells and CD8+ T cells. Ficoll density separation was used to isolate peripheral blood mononuclear cells. Rearranged TRB loci were amplified from genomic DNA by multiplex PCR within the immunoSEQ assay. Sequencing of the TRB amplicons was done on an Illumina HiSeq platform. Custom algorithms error-filtered the raw sequences and aligned them to reference gene sequences, after which the immunoSEQ online tools were used for analysis. Frequencies of productive and nonproductive TRB rearrangements were evaluated among both unique and total sequences. Group comparisons used t tests, Mann-Whitney tests or two-way ANOVA run in Prism software.

The clonotype comes from a human donor in good health. The sequenced sample consisted of CD25- CD4+ T cells sorted from blood. Here the chain combines TRBV5-4 and TRBJ2-2, with 7 bases aligning to TRBD1. Read as DNA, the sequence is TGTGCCAGCAGCTTAACAGGGGTTGGCGGGGAGCTGTTTTTT. Its translation reads: CASSLTGVGGELFF. Outside the CDR3, residues come from the reference TRBV5-4 and TRBJ2-2 proteins, so the full variable domain is: ETGVTQSPTHLIKTRGQQVTLRCSSQSGHNTVSWYQQALGQGPQFIFQYYREEENGRGNFPPRFSGLQFPNYSSELNVNALELDDSALYLCASSLTGVGGELFFGEGSRLTVL.